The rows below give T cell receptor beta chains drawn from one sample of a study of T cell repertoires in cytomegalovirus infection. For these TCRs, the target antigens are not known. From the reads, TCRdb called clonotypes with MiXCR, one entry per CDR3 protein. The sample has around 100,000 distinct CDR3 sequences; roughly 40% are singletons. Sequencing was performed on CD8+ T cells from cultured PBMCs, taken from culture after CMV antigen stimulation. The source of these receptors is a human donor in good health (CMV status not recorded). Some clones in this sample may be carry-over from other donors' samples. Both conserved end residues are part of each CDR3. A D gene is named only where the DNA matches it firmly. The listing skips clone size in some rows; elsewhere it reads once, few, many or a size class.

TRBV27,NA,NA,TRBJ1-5,CASSYGFNQPQHF,TGTGCCAGCAGCTACGGCTTCAATCAGCCCCAGCATTTT
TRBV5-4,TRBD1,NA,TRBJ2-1,CASSPGTGTGQFF,TGTGCCAGCAGTCCTGGGACAGGGACCGGGCAGTTCTTC
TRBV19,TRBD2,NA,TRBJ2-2,CASRLIAGGYTGELFF,TGTGCCAGTAGACTCATAGCGGGGGGATACACCGGGGAGCTGTTTTTT
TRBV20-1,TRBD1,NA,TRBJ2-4,CSAREVTGVAKNIQYF,TGCAGTGCTAGAGAAGTTACAGGGGTAGCCAAAAACATTCAGTACTTC
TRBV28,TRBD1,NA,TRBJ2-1,CASSLGQPSYNEQFF,TGTGCCAGCAGTTTGGGACAGCCGTCCTACAATGAGCAGTTCTTC
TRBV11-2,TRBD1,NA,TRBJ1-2,CASSQGGSYGYTF,TGTGCCAGCAGTCAGGGGGGATCCTATGGCTACACCTTC
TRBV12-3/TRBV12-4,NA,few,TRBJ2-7,CASNTGSLTYEQYF,TGTGCCAGCAATACCGGGAGCCTTACCTACGAGCAGTACTTC
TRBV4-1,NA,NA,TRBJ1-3,CASSLIDGTSGNTIYF,TGCGCCAGCAGCCTCATAGACGGAACCTCTGGAAACACCATATATTTT
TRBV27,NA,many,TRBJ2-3,CASRGVWDDTDTQYF,TGTGCCAGCAGGGGGGTTTGGGACGACACAGATACGCAGTATTTT
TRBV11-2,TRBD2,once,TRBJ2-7,CASSTTAGDPYEQYF,TGTGCCAGCAGCACAACAGCGGGGGACCCCTACGAGCAGTACTTC
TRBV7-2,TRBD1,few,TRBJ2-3,CASSPIRDRGTDTQYF,TGTGCCAGCAGCCCAATTCGGGACAGGGGAACAGATACGCAGTATTTT
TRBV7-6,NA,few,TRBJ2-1,CASSLAGGEGNEQFF,TGTGCCAGCAGCTTAGCGGGGGGAGAAGGCAATGAGCAGTTCTTC
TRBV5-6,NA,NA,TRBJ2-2,CASSPGQSGELFF,TGTGCCAGCAGCCCCGGACAGTCCGGGGAGCTGTTTTTT
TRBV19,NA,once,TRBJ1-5,CASTQGSNQPQHF,TGTGCCAGTACCCAGGGGAGCAATCAGCCCCAGCATTTT
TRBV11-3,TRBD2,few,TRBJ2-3,CASSPGLAGTVADTQYF,TGTGCCAGCAGCCCTGGCTTAGCGGGAACGGTGGCAGATACGCAGTATTTT
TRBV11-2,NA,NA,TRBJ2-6,CASSLSGSGANVLTF,TGTGCCAGCAGCTTATCCGGGTCTGGGGCCAACGTCCTGACTTTC
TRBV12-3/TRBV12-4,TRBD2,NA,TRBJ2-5,CASSSLAGWMETQYF,TGTGCCAGCAGCTCGCTAGCGGGGTGGATGGAGACCCAGTACTTC
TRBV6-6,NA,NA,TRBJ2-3,CASSYPPTSTDTQYF,TGTGCCAGCAGTTACCCCCCGACGAGCACAGATACGCAGTATTTT
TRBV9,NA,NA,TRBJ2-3,CASSVGGAGDTQYF,TGTGCCAGCAGCGTAGGGGGGGCCGGGGATACGCAGTATTTT
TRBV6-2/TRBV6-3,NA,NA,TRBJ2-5,CASSYWMDLVETQYF,TGTGCCAGCAGTTATTGGATGGACCTGGTCGAGACCCAGTACTTC
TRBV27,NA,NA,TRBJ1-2,CASGPTVNYGYTF,TGTGCCAGCGGGCCTACAGTGAACTATGGCTACACCTTC
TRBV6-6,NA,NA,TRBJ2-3,CASSYGSVADTQYF,TGTGCCAGCAGTTACGGTTCCGTCGCAGATACGCAGTATTTT